This entry is about one TCR beta chain. These data are taken from a study of blood T cell repertoires in COVID-19. Whole-study context: The United States, Italy and Spain provided the acute and convalescent COVID-19 samples. PBMCs, B-cell-depleted T cells, or T cells were the source of the cDNA or gDNA that made up the material.

In germline, CDR1 is SGHRS, CDR2 YFSETQ. This CDR3 spans 15 amino acids. Trimming at V came to 1 base and at J to 7 bases, leaving 5 bases not matched to a gene. Authors' data handling: The authors estimated nucleated cell counts from reference gene primer amplification. Only in-frame clones appear in the TCRdb table, and some are missing; sequencing was by immunoSEQ multiplex PCR. V, J and clone size were drawn from that table, and D and trimming were deduced from the DNA. Found here are about 110,000 clones, approximately 80% of them singletons; the top ten hold 7.9%. The chain employs TRBV5-1 and TRBJ2-1, with 10 bases aligning to TRBD2. The receptor's source is a woman of 80 years or more with active or convalescent COVID-19. Sequences were obtained from peripheral blood. The CDR3 loop is CASSLSSGRANEQFF. CDR3 in DNA: TGCGCCAGCAGCTTGTCTAGCGGGAGAGCAAATGAGCAGTTCTTC.